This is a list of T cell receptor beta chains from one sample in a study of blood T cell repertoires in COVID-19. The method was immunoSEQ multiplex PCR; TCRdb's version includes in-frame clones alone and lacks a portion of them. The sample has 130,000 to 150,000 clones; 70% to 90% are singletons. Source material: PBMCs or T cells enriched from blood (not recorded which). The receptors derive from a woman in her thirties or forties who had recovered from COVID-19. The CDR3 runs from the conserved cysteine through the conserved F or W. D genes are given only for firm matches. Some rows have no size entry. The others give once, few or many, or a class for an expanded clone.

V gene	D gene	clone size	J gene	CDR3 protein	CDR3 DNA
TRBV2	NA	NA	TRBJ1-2	CASSSYGYTF	TGTGCCAGCAGCAGCTATGGCTACACCTTC
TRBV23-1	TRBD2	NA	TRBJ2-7	CASDERGDYEQYF	TGCGCCAGCGACGAACGGGGGGACTACGAGCAGTACTTC
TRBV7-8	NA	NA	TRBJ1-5	CASCCQGRVNNQPQHF	TGTGCCAGCTGTTGTCAGGGTCGGGTGAACAATCAGCCCCAGCATTTT
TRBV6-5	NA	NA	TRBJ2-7	CASSPAGNYEQYF	TGTGCCAGCAGCCCGGCGGGGAACTACGAGCAGTACTTC
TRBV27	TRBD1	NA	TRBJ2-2	CASGVGQGVGELFF	TGTGCCAGCGGAGTAGGACAGGGTGTCGGGGAGCTGTTTTTT
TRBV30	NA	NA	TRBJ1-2	CAWGVDSHFPYGYTF	TGTGCCTGGGGAGTCGACAGCCACTTCCCCTATGGCTACACCTTC
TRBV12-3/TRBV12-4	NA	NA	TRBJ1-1	CASGRGGPTEAFF	TGTGCCAGCGGTAGGGGAGGTCCCACTGAAGCTTTCTTT
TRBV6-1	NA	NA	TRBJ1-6	CASSEPTGSYNSPLHF	TGTGCCAGCAGTGAACCGACAGGTTCCTATAATTCACCCCTCCACTTT
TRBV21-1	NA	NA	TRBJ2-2	CASSKGRERDKNTGELFF	TGTGCCAGCAGCAAAGGACGGGAGCGCGACAAGAACACCGGGGAGCTGTTTTTT
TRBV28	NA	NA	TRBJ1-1	CASSLQGLGTEAFF	TGTGCCAGCAGTTTACAGGGGCTAGGGACTGAAGCTTTCTTT
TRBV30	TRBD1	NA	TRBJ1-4	CAWSSGGWQGVTPLNEKLFF	TGTGCCTGGAGCTCAGGGGGATGGCAGGGGGTTACTCCGCTAAATGAAAAACTGTTTTTT
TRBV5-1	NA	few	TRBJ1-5	CASSLGGMQGHQPQHF	TGCGCCAGCAGCTTGGGTGGAATGCAGGGTCATCAGCCCCAGCATTTT
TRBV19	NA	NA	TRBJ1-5	CASSIDRVGNQPQHF	TGTGCCAGTAGTATAGACAGGGTGGGCAATCAGCCCCAGCATTTT
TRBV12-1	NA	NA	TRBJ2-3	CASSRRRSGRTDTQYF	TGTGCCAGCAGCAGGCGACGTAGCGGGAGGACAGATACGCAGTATTTT
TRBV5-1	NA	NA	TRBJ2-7	CASSLGGRGGYEQYF	TGCGCCAGCAGCCTTGGTGGGCGGGGTGGCTACGAGCAGTACTTC
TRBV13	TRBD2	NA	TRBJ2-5	CASSSPSPALVGTRAETQYF	TGTGCCAGCAGCTCCCCCTCTCCGGCTTTGGTCGGGACTAGAGCAGAGACCCAGTACTTC
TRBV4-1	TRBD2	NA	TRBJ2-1	CASSSSGIDEQFF	TGCGCCAGCAGCTCGAGCGGGATAGATGAGCAGTTCTTC
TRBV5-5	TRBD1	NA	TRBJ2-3	CASSPGTGEADTQYF	TGTGCCAGCAGCCCCGGGACAGGGGAGGCAGATACGCAGTATTTT
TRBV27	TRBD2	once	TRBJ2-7	CASSTLGLAGVEQYF	TGTGCCAGCAGTACTCTGGGACTAGCGGGAGTAGAGCAGTACTTC
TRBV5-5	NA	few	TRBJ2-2	CASSPRGNTGELFF	TGTGCCAGCAGCCCCAGGGGCAACACCGGGGAGCTGTTTTTT
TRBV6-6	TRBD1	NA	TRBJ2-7	CASRSGTGLSGDEQYF	TGTGCCAGCAGGTCCGGGACAGGGTTATCTGGGGACGAGCAGTACTTC
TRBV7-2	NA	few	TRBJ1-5	CASSLEAPGWQAYQPQHF	TGTGCCAGCAGCTTAGAAGCGCCAGGGTGGCAGGCCTATCAGCCCCAGCATTTT
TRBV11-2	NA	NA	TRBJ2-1	CASSSQGGYNEQFF	TGTGCCAGCAGCTCCCAGGGGGGTTACAATGAGCAGTTCTTC
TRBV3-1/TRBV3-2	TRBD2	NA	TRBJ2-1	CASSQVTSGGNNEQFF	TGTGCCAGCAGCCAAGTGACTAGCGGGGGTAACAATGAGCAGTTCTTC
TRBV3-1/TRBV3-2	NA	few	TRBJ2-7	CASSPYGAYEQYF	TGTGCCAGCAGCCCCTACGGAGCCTACGAGCAGTACTTC
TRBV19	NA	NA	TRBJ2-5	CASSIQSSQETQYF	TGTGCCAGTAGTATACAATCATCCCAAGAGACCCAGTACTTC
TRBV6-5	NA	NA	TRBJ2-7	CASSYSVRGYEQYF	TGTGCCAGCAGTTACTCGGTGCGGGGATACGAGCAGTACTTC